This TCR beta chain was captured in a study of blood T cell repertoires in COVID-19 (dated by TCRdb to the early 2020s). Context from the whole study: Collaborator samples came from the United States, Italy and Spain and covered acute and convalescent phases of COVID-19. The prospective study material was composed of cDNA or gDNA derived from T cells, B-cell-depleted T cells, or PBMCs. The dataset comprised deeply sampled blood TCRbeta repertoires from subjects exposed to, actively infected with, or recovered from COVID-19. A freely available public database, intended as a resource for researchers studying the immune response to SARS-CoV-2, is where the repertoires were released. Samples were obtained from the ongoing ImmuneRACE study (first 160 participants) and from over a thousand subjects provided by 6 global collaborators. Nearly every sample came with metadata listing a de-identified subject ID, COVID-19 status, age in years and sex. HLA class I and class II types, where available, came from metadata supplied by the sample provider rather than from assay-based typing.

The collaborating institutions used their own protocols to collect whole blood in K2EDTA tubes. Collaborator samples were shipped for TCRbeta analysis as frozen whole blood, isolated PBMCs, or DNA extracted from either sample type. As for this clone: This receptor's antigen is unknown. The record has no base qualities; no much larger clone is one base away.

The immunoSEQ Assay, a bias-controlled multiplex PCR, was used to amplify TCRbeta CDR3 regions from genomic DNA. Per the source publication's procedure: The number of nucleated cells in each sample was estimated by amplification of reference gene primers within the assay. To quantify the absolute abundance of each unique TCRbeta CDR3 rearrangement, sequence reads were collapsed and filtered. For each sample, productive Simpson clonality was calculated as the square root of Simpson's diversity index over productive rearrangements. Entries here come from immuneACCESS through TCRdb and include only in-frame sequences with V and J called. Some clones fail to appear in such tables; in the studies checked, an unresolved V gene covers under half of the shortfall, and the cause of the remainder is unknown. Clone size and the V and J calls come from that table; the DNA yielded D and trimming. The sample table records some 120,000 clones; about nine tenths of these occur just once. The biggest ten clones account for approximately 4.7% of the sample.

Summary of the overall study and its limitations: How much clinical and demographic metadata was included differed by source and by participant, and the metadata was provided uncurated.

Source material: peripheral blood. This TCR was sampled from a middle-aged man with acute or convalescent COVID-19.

The DNA sequence is given as TGTGCCAGCAGCCCTAGCGGGAGTATTCACGAGCAGTACTTC. The translation is CASSPSGSIHEQYF. The chain employs TRBV7-2 and TRBJ2-7; the central 10 bases match TRBD2. Trimming takes 5 bases off V and 5 bases off J; junction bases not matched to a gene: 6. Taken from the germline V gene, the CDR1 and CDR2 loops are SGHTA and FQGNSA. The CDR3 holds 14 amino acids from the cysteine to the phenylalanine. The kept DNA is CDR3 alone, 42 bases in frame from the first base.